This entry features one TCR beta chain sequence. What it binds is not known. Next came a second PCR, run for about 7 to 11 cycles, which used a sample-barcoded 5' primer along with a J-beta primer mix. TCRdb fed the 5' RACE reads into MiXCR, producing one record per CDR3 protein. The table includes roughly 700,000 distinct CDR3 sequences, around 49% detected once. This entry is derived from a study of blood T cells in healthy people across ages. Overall study findings and caveats: It was held that diversity estimates obtained from one million T cells represented underestimates.

The CDR3 extends over 13 amino acids. The ends lost 5 bases at V and 3 bases at J; junction bases unmatched: 4. Per the germline V gene, CDR1 is ENHRY and CDR2 is SYGVKD. Sequencing was performed on blood. The sequence derives from a woman aged 60-75 years in good health. The J gene is TRBJ2-7, the V gene TRBV10-3, with 7 positions matching TRBD1. Written as DNA, the CDR3 is TGTGCCATCAGTCCGGGACAGATCTACGAGCAGTACTTC. Translation gives CAISPGQIYEQYF.